What follows are 25 T cell receptor beta chains derived from one specimen sequenced in a study of CD8 T cells in ankylosing spondylitis. TCRdb re-analysed the 5' RACE reads in MiXCR, keeping a single row per CDR3 protein. In the table there are under 170,000 distinct CDR3 sequences, roughly 44% of which are singletons. Material: synovial fluid, either unsorted or a sorted T cell fraction (not recorded which). The receptors originated from a male donor with ankylosing spondylitis.

The chain uses TRBV15 and TRBJ1-2, with TRBD1 as a possible D gene (5 bases). V was trimmed by 4 bases and J by 8 bases, leaving 20 bases between them. Germline assignment: CDR1 LNHNV and CDR2 YYDKDF (reference sequence). This CDR3 comprises 15 residues. Here the CDR3 DNA reads TGTGCCACCAGCAAATATATACCAGGGCAAGAAGGCTACACCTTC. Amino acid sequence: CATSKYIPGQEGYTF.

This clonotype was counted only a few times. V gene TRBV7-9 combines with J gene TRBJ2-6; D uncertain. CDR3 length: 12 residues. Trimming took off 6 bases at V and 4 bases at J, with 4 bases between the two ends. The germline V gene encodes CDR1 SEHNR and CDR2 FQNEAQ (reference sequence). CDR3 sequence reads: CASRGGANVLTF. CDR3 bases: TGTGCCAGCAGAGGGGGGGCCAACGTCCTGACTTTC.

In this sample, this clonotype turned up once. The rearrangement joins TRBV30 to TRBJ2-1; TRBD2 matches at 13 bases. The J segment lost 5 bases and the V segment lost 1 base, leaving 5 bases of the junction unmatched. The germline CDR1 and CDR2 sequences are GTSNPN and SVGIG (reference sequence). This CDR3 has 16 amino acids. The CDR3 here is CAWSDTSGRGDNEQFF. The CDR3 nucleotides are TGTGCCTGGAGTGATACTAGCGGGAGGGGAGACAATGAGCAGTTCTTC.

This clonotype was observed at least ten times. This chain connects TRBV5-1 to TRBJ2-1; possible D gene TRBD2, 5 bases. The germline V gene has CDR1 SGHRS and CDR2 YFSETQ. V was cut by 4 bases and J by 3 bases, with 17 bases left in between. This CDR3 has 16 residues. CDR3 loop: CASSEGSGILYNEQFF. The CDR3 DNA reads TGCGCCAGCAGCGAGGGTAGTGGGATTCTCTACAATGAGCAGTTCTTC.

This rearrangement joins TRBV12-3 or TRBV12-4 to TRBJ1-2, with D perhaps TRBD1 (5 bases). CDR3 length: 14 residues. V was clipped by 5 bases and J by 3 bases, with 13 bases between them. In nucleotides, the CDR3 is TGTGCCAGCAGTGGAGACAGTTCTCACTATGGCTACACCTTC. It codes for CASSGDSSHYGYTF.

This clonotype has more than one count but fewer than ten. The chain carries TRBV5-1 and TRBJ1-1; 9 positions match TRBD1. J was trimmed by 6 bases and V by 4 bases; bases with no gene match: 7. This CDR3 comprises 14 residues. From germline, CDR1 is SGHRS and CDR2 YFSETQ. CDR3 sequence: CASSPGQGIAEAFF. For the CDR3, the DNA is TGCGCCAGCAGCCCGGGACAGGGAATCGCTGAAGCTTTCTTT.

The J gene is TRBJ2-5, the V gene TRBV25-1; D is undetermined. V gave up 1 base and J gave up 0 bases, with 9 bases separating them. CDR3 size: 15 residues. The germline V gene encodes CDR1 MGHDK and CDR2 SYGVNS. CDR3 nucleotides: TGTGCCAGCAGTGAATTGGGTGACAACCAAGAGACCCAGTACTTC. It encodes CASSELGDNQETQYF.

This clonotype was observed a handful of times. J is TRBJ2-3 and V is TRBV7-8, with TRBD2 as a possible D gene (5 bases). The CDR3 consists of 16 residues. The V gene lost 3 bases and the J gene lost 1 base, with 14 bases spanning the gap. The germline V gene has CDR1 SGHVS and CDR2 FQNEAQ. The CDR3 DNA is TGTGCCAGCAGCTTTAGACTACACCGACGCACAGATACGCAGTATTTT. Protein: CASSFRLHRRTDTQYF.

This chain joins TRBV11-2 and TRBJ2-3; 10 nucleotides line up with TRBD2. Germline V gene lookup returns CDR1 SGHAT and CDR2 FQNNGV. V gave up 4 bases and J gave up 4 bases; unmatched junction bases: 14. There are 18 residues in the CDR3. CDR3 coding DNA: TGTGCCAGCAGCTCACCGGGAGGGGCTAGCGGGAGTGCAGATACGCAGTATTTT. Translation: CASSSPGGASGSADTQYF. The variable domain in full, with the rest retrieved from reference TRBV11-2 and TRBJ2-3, is EAGVAQSPRYKIIEKRQSVAFWCNPISGHATLYWYQQILGQGPKLLIQFQNNGVVDDSQLPKDRFSAERLKGVDSTLKIQPAKLEDSAVYLCASSSPGGASGSADTQYFGPGTRLTVL.

J is TRBJ1-4 and V is TRBV28; 7 bases align to TRBD1. The junction had 11 bases not matched to a gene; V was cut back by 5 bases and J by 5 bases. CDR1 is MDHEN, CDR2 SYDVKM, per germline. The CDR3 loop spans 16 amino acids. CDR3 in amino acids: CASSLLQGPKNEKLFF. CDR3 DNA: TGTGCCAGCAGTCTACTACAGGGGCCGAAGAATGAAAAACTGTTTTTT.

This clonotype was seen only a few times. V is TRBV4-1 and J is TRBJ1-1; 8 bases agree with TRBD1. Germline CDR1 is MGHRA and CDR2 is YSYEKL. CDR3 size: 18 residues. The trim removed 5 bases at V and 0 bases at J, leaving 14 bases unmatched. CDR3 in amino acids: CASSGYNTGGPMNTEAFF. Here the CDR3 DNA reads TGCGCCAGCAGCGGCTACAACACAGGGGGACCTATGAACACTGAAGCTTTCTTT.

This clonotype showed up just a few times. This sequence joins TRBV10-3 and TRBJ2-4, with 7 positions matching TRBD1. This CDR3 is 16 amino acids long. Unmatched junction bases numbered 6, after V lost 4 bases and J lost 0 bases. Germline V gives CDR1 ENHRY, CDR2 SYGVKD. The chain's CDR3 is CAISGGQPLAKNIQYF. The CDR3 DNA follows: TGTGCCATCAGTGGGGGACAGCCCCTAGCCAAAAACATTCAGTACTTC.

This clonotype has more than one count but fewer than ten. J is TRBJ1-5 and V is TRBV20-1; D not resolved. Germline CDR1 reads DFQATT; CDR2 reads SNEGSKA (reference sequence). The V end was cut by 0 bases, the J end by 3 bases, with 21 bases between. This CDR3 has 18 residues. The CDR3 DNA reads as TGCAGTGCTAGAGATCTGACGGCAGCGAAAGAGACCAATCAGCCCCAGCATTTT. This codes for CSARDLTAAKETNQPQHF.

The chain links TRBV6-4 to TRBJ2-1, with D possibly being TRBD2 (6 bases). The germline gives CDR1 MRHNA, CDR2 SNTAGT. V was cut by 3 bases and J by 7 bases, with 16 bases left in between. This CDR3 contains 15 residues. DNA of the CDR3: TGTGCCAGCAGTGAATTGGCGGGAACGAATAATGAGCAGTTCTTC. As protein: CASSELAGTNNEQFF.

There are a few counts of this clonotype. The rearrangement joins TRBV5-5 to TRBJ1-3; possibly TRBD1 for D (5 bases). Trimming left V 4 bases short and J 0 bases short, with 11 bases between. CDR1 and CDR2 (germline): SGHKS, YYEKEE (reference sequence). This CDR3 contains 15 residues. The DNA for the CDR3 is TGTGCCAGCAGCCATTCTGGGGGCTCTGGAAACACCATATATTTT. This codes for CASSHSGGSGNTIYF.

In this sample, this clonotype turned up many times. The J gene is TRBJ2-1, the V gene TRBV5-5; TRBD2 agrees at 8 bases. After removal of 2 bases from V and 6 bases from J, the junction contained 4 bases not matched to a gene. CDR1 is SGHKS, CDR2 YYEKEE, per germline (reference sequence). The CDR3 contains 14 residues. CDR3 sequence: CASSLGTRPNEQFF. Here the CDR3 DNA reads TGTGCCAGCAGCTTAGGGACTAGACCCAATGAGCAGTTCTTC.

The J gene is TRBJ1-5, the V gene TRBV7-9; D ambiguous. V was trimmed by 4 bases and J by 0 bases, leaving 13 bases between them. Germline CDR1 reads SEHNR; CDR2 reads FQNEAQ (reference sequence). CDR3 length: 16 amino acids. The CDR3 bases are TGTGCCAGCAGCTCGAGTCTCCAGAGTAGCAATCAGCCCCAGCATTTT. Amino acids: CASSSSLQSSNQPQHF.

By sample fraction, this clonotype is medium-sized (0.01 to 0.1%). The chain employs TRBV4-3 and TRBJ1-5; the D gene is possibly TRBD1 (5 bases). The V end was cut by 1 base, the J end by 1 base, with 11 bases between. CDR1 is LGHNA and CDR2 is YSLEER in the germline V gene. The CDR3 totals 16 residues. The CDR3 reads CASSQVWDDSNQPQHF. CDR3 nucleotide sequence: TGCGCCAGCAGCCAAGTTTGGGACGACAGCAATCAGCCCCAGCATTTT.

This clonotype was seen a handful of times. The V call is TRBV7-8, the J call TRBJ2-7, with 8 positions matching TRBD2. Germline V CDR1 and CDR2: SGHVS, FQNEAQ. This CDR3 spans 16 amino acids. V was clipped by 5 bases and J by 0 bases; unmatched bases: 9. CDR3 coding DNA: TGTGCCAGCAGCCCCTTCGAGGCGGGGGGCTCCTACGAGCAGTACTTC. Its protein is CASSPFEAGGSYEQYF.

The V call is TRBV6-1, the J call TRBJ2-1, with 11 bases aligning to TRBD2. V trimming: 6 bases; J trimming: 4 bases; junction bases outside the gene matches: 5. Germline values: CDR1 MNHNS, CDR2 SASEGT. The CDR3 spans 15 residues. CDR3 loop: CASSVLAGGYNEQFF. The CDR3 DNA reads TGTGCCAGCAGCGTCCTAGCGGGGGGTTACAATGAGCAGTTCTTC.

This clonotype was found a few times. The chain carries TRBV19 and TRBJ2-1; D tentatively reads TRBD1 or TRBD2 (7 bases each). V was cut by 6 bases and J by 8 bases, with 17 bases left in between. From germline, CDR1 is LNHDA and CDR2 SQIVND (reference sequence). This CDR3 region has 14 residues. The CDR3 loop reads CASRSQGGWYEQFF. DNA of the CDR3: TGTGCCAGTAGATCTCAGGGGGGGTGGTATGAGCAGTTCTTC.

The chain recombines TRBV14 with TRBJ1-3; D is undetermined. The CDR3 length is 15 residues. V shed 2 bases and J shed 1 base, with 9 bases lying between them. Germline-derived CDR1 and CDR2 are SGHDN and FVKESK. The CDR3, as DNA: TGTGCCAGCAGCCAATGGGTTGGTTCTGGAAACACCATATATTTT. Amino acids: CASSQWVGSGNTIYF. Drawing the rest from reference TRBV14 and TRBJ1-3, the complete variable domain is EAGVTQFPSHSVIEKGQTVTLRCDPISGHDNLYWYRRVMGKEIKFLLHFVKESKQDESGMPNNRFLAERTGGTYSTLKVQPAELEDSGVYFCASSQWVGSGNTIYFGEGSWLTVV.

This rearrangement joins TRBV29-1 to TRBJ1-1; D is unresolved. Germline assignment: CDR1 SQVTM and CDR2 ANQGSEA. Trimming took 4 bases from V and 3 from J, leaving 12 bases between them. The CDR3 runs to 13 residues. CDR3 protein: CSVVGITYTEAFF. The CDR3, as DNA: TGCAGCGTTGTGGGGATTACCTACACTGAAGCTTTCTTT.

There are a few counts of this clonotype. The chain couples TRBV27 to TRBJ1-1; TRBD1 aligns across 7 bases. V was clipped by 3 bases and J by 11 bases; unmatched bases: 6. Germline CDR1 and CDR2: MNHEY and SMNVEV (reference sequence). This CDR3 has 12 residues. The CDR3 here is CASSLGGGKAFF. In nucleotides, the CDR3 is TGTGCCAGCAGTTTGGGAGGGGGCAAGGCTTTCTTT.

This chain uses TRBV4-3 with TRBJ2-3, with unresolved D. Germline CDR1 is LGHNA and CDR2 is YSLEER. V lost 2 bases, J lost 1 base, and 7 bases lay in between. The CDR3 is 14 residues long. In nucleotides, the CDR3 is TGCGCCAGCAGCCAAATAGGCGGCACAGATACGCAGTATTTT. It specifies CASSQIGGTDTQYF.